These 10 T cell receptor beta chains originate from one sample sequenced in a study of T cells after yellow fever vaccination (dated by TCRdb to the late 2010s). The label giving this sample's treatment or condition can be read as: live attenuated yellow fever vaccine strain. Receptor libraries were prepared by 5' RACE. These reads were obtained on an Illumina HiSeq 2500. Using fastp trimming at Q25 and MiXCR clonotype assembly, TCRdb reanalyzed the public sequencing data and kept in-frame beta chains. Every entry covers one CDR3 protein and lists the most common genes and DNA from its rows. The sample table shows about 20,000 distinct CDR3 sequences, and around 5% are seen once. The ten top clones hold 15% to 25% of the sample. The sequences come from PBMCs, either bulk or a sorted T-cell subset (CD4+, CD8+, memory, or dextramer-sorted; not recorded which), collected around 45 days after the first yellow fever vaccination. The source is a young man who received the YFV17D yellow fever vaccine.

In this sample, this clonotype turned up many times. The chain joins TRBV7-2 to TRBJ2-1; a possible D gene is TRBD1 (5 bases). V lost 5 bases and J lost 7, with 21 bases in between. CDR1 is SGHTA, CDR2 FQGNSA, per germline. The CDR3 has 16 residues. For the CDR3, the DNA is TGTGCCAGCAGCGCCCGGGCGCAGGGCCTATCAAATGAGCAGTTCTTC. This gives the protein CASSARAQGLSNEQFF.

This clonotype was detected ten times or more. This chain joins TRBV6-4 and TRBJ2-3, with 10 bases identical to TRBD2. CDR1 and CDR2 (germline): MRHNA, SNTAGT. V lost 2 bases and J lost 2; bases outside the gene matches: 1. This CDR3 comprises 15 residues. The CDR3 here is CASSDSGGATDTQYF. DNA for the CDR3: TGTGCCAGCAGTGACAGCGGGGGGGCCACAGATACGCAGTATTTT.

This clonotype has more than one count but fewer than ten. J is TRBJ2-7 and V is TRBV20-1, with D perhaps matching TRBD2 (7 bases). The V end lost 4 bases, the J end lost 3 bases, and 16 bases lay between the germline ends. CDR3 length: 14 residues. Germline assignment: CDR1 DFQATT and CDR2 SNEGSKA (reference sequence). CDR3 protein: CSAIPGGGSYEQYV. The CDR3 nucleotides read TGCAGTGCTATACCAGGCGGGGGCAGCTACGAGCAGTACGTC.

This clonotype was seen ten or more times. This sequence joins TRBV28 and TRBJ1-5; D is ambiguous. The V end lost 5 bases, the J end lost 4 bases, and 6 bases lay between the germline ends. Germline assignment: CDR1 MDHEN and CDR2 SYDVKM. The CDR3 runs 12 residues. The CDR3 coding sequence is TGTGCCAGCAGTCCCAAAAATCAGCCCCAGCATTTT. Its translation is CASSPKNQPQHF. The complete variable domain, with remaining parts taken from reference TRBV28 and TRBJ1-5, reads DVKVTQSSRYLVKRTGEKVFLECVQDMDHENMFWYRQDPGLGLRLIYFSYDVKMKEKGDIPEGYSVSREKKERFSLILESASTNQTSMYLCASSPKNQPQHFGDGTRLSIL.

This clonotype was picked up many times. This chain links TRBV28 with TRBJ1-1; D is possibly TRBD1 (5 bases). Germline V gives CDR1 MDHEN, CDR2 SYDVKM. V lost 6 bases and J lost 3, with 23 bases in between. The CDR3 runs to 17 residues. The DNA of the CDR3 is TGTGCCAGCAGCCGAACCCGATGGGGGAGTGGAGACACTGAAGCTTTCTTT. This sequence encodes CASSRTRWGSGDTEAFF.

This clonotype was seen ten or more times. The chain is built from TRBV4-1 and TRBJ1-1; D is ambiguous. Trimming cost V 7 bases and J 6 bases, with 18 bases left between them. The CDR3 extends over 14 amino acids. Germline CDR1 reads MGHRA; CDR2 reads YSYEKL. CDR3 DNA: TGCGCCAGCAAAAACATATTGGCCCTACCTGAAGCTTTCTTT. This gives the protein CASKNILALPEAFF.

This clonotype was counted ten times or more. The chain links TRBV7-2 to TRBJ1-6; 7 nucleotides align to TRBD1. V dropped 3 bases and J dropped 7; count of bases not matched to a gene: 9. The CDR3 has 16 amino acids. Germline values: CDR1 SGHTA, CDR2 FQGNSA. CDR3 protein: CASSLGWGQLNSPLHF. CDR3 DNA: TGTGCCAGCAGCTTGGGTTGGGGACAGTTAAATTCACCCCTCCACTTT.

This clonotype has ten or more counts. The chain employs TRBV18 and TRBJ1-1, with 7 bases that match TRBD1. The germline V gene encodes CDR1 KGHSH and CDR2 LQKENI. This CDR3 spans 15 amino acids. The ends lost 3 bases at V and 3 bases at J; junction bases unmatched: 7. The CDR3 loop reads CASSPRQGADTEAFF. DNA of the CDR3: TGTGCCAGCTCACCCCGACAGGGCGCGGACACTGAAGCTTTCTTT.

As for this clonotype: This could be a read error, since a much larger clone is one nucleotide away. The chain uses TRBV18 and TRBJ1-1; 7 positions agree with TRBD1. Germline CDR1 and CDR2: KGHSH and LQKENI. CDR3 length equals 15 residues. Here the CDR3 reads CASAAGGRRNTKAFF. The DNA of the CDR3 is TGTGCCAGCGCAGCAGGGGGAAGGAGGAACACTAAAGCTTTCTTT. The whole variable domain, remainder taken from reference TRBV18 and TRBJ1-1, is NAGVMQNPRHLVRRRGQEARLRCSPMKGHSHVYWYRQLPEEGLKFMVYLQKENIIDESGMPKERFSAEFPKEGPSILRIQQVVRGDSAAYFCASAAGGRRNTKAFFGQGTRLTVV.

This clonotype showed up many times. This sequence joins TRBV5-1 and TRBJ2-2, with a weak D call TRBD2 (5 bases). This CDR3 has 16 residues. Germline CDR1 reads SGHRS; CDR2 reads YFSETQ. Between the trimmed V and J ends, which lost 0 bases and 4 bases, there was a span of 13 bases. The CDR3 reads CASSLAVDGLTGELFF. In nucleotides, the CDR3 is TGCGCCAGCAGCTTGGCGGTGGATGGACTCACCGGGGAGCTGTTTTTT. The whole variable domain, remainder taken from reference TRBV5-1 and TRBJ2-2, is KAGVTQTPRYLIKTRGQQVTLSCSPISGHRSVSWYQQTPGQGLQFLFEYFSETQRNKGNFPGRFSGRQFSNSRSEMNVSTLELGDSALYLCASSLAVDGLTGELFFGEGSRLTVL.